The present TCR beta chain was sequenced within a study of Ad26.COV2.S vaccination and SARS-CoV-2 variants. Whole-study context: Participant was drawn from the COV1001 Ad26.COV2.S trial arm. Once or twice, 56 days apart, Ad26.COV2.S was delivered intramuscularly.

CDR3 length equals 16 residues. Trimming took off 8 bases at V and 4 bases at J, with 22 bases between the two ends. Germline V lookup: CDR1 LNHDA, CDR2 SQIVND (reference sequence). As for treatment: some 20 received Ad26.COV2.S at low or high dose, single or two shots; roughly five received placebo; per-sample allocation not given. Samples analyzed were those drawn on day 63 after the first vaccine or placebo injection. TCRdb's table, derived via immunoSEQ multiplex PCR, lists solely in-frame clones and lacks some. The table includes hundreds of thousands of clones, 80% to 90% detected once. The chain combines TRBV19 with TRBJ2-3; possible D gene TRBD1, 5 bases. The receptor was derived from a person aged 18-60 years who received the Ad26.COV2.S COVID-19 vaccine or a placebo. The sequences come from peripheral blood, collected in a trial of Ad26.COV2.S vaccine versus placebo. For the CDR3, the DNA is TGTGCCAGTCCCCTCCGATCCCACAGGTCCCCAGATACGCAGTATTTT. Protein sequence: CASPLRSHRSPDTQYF.